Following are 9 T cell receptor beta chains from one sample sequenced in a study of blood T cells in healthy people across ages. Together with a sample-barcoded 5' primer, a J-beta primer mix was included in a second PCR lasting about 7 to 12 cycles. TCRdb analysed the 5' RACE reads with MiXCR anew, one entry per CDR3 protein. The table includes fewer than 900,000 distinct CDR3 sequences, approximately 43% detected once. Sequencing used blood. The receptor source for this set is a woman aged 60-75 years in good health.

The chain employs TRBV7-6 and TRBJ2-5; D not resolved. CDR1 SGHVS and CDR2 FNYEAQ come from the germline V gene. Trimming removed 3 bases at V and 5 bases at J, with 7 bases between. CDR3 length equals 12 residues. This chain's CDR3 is CASSLIMETQYF. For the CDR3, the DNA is TGTGCCAGCAGCTTGATTATGGAGACCCAGTACTTC.

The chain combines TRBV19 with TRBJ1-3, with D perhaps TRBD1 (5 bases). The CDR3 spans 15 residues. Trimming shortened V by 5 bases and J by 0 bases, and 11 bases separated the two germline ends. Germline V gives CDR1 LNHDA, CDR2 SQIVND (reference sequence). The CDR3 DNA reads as TGTGCCAGTAGTGAGGACGGGACCTCTGGAAACACCATATATTTT. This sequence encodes CASSEDGTSGNTIYF.

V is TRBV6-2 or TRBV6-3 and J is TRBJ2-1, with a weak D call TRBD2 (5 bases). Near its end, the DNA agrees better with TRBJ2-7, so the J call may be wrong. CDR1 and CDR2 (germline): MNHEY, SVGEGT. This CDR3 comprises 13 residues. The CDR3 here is CASNRDLYNEQYF. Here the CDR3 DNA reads TGTGCCAGCAACCGGGATCTCTACAATGAGCAGTACTTC.

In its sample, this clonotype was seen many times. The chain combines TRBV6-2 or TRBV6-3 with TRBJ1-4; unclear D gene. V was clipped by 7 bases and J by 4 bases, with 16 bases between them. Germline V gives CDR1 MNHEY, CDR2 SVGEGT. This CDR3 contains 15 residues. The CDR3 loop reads CASTDRTGSNEKLFF. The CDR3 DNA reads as TGTGCCAGCACCGACCGGACGGGAAGTAATGAAAAACTGTTTTTT.

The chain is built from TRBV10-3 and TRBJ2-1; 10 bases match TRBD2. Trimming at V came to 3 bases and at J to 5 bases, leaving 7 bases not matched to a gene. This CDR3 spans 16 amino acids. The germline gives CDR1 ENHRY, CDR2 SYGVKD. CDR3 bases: TGTGCCATCAGTGACCCCCGGACTAGCGGCAACAATGAGCAGTTCTTC. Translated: CAISDPRTSGNNEQFF.

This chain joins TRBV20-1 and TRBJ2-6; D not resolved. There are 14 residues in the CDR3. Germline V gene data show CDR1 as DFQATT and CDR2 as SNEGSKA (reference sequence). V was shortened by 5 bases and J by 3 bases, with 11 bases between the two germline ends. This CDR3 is CSAGPAGGANVLTF. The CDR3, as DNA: TGCAGTGCTGGTCCCGCTGGTGGGGCCAACGTCCTGACTTTC.

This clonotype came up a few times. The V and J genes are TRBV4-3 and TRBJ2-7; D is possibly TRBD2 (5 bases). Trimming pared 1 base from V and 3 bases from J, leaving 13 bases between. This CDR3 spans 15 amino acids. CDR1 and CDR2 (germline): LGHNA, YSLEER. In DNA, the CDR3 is TGCGCCAGCAGCCAAGGGACTGAGGCCGGCTACGAGCAGTACTTC. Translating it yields CASSQGTEAGYEQYF.

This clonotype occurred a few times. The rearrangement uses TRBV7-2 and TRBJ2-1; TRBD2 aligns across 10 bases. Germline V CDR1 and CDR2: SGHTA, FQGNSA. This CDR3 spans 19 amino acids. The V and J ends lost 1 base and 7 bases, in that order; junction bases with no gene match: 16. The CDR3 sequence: CASSLDRPLAGLATNEQFF. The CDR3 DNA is TGTGCCAGCAGCTTAGACCGCCCTCTCGCGGGACTAGCGACAAATGAGCAGTTCTTC.

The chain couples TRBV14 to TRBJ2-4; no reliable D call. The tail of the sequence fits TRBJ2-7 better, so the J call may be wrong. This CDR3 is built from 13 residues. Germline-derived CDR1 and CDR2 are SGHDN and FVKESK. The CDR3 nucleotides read TGTGCCAGCAGCCTCCACTTGAATTACGAGCAGTACTTC. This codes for CASSLHLNYEQYF.